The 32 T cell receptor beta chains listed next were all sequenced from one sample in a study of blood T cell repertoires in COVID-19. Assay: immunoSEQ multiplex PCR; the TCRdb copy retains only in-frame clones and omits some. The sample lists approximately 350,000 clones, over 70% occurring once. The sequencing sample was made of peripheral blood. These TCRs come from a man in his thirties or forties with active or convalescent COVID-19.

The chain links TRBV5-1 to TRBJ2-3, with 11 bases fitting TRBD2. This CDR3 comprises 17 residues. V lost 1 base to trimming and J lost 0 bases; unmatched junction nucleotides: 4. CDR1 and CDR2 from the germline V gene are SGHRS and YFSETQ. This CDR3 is CASSLLLAGGSTDTQYF. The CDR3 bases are TGCGCCAGCAGCTTGCTCCTAGCGGGGGGTAGCACAGATACGCAGTATTTT.

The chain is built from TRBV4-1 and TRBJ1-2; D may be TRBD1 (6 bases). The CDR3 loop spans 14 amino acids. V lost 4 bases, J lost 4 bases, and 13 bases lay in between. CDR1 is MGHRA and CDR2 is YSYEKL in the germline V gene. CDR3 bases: TGCGCCAGCAGCCCCACAGGGACCGGCTATGGCTACACCTTC. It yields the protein CASSPTGTGYGYTF.

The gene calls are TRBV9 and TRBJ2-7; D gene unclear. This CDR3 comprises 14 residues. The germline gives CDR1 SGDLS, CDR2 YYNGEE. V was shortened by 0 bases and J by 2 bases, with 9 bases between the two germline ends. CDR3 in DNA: TGTGCCAGCAGCGTAGTAGCTGTCACCTACGAGCAGTACTTC. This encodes CASSVVAVTYEQYF.

This CDR3 is CATSTPAGSGRACEQFF. DNA for the CDR3: TGTGCCACCAGCACCCCAGCCGGAAGCGGGAGGGCCTGTGAGCAGTTCTTC. The rearrangement uses TRBV15 and TRBJ2-1, with TRBD2 matching 10 bases. V was clipped by 4 bases and J by 9 bases; unmatched bases: 15. The CDR3 sequence is 17 residues long. Germline V CDR1 and CDR2: LNHNV, YYDKDF (reference sequence). Full variable domain (remainder filled in from reference TRBV15 and TRBJ2-1): DAMVIQNPRYQVTQFGKPVTLSCSQTLNHNVMYWYQQKSSQAPKLLFHYYDKDFNNEADTPDNFQSRRPNTSFCFLDIRSPGLGDTAMYLCATSTPAGSGRACEQFFGPGTRLTVL.

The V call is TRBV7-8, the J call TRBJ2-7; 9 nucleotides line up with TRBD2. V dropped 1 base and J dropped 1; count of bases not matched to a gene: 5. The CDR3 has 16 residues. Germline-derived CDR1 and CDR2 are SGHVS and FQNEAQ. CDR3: CASSLVTSGASYEQYF. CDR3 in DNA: TGTGCCAGCAGCTTAGTGACTAGCGGCGCTTCCTACGAGCAGTACTTC. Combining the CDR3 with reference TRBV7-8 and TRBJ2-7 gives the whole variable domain GAGVSQSPRYKVAKRGQDVALRCDPISGHVSLFWYQQALGQGPEFLTYFQNEAQLDKSGLPSDRFFAERPEGSVSTLKIQRTQQEDSAVYLCASSLVTSGASYEQYFGPGTRLTVT.

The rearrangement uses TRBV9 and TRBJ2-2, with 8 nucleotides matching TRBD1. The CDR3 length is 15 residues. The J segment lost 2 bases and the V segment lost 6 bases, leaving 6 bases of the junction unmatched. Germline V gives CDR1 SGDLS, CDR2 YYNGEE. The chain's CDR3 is CASNPGTGNTGELFF. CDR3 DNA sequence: TGTGCCAGCAATCCCGGGACAGGCAACACCGGGGAGCTGTTTTTT.

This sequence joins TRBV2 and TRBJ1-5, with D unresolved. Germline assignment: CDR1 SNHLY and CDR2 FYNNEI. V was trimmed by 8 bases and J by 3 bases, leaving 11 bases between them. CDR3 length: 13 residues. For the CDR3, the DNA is TGTGCCAGCGCTCCGGGAGCCAATCAGCCCCAGCATTTT. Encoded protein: CASAPGANQPQHF.

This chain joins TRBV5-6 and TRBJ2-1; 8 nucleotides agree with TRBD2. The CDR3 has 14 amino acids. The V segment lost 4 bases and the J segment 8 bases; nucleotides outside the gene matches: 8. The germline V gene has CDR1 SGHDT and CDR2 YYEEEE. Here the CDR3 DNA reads TGTGCCAGCAGCCCGGGACTAGGAGTCGATGAGCAGTTCTTC. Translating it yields CASSPGLGVDEQFF.

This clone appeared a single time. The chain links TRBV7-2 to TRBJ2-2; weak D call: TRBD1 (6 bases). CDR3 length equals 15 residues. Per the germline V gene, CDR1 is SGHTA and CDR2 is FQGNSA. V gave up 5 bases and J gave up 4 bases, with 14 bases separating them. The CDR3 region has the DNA TGTGCCAGCAGCCCACAGGGTAGTAGCACCGGGGAGCTGTTTTTT. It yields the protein CASSPQGSSTGELFF.

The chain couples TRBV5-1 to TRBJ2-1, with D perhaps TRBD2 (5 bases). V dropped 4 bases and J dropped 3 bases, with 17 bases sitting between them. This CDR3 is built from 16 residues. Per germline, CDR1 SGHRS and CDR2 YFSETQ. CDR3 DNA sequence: TGCGCCAGCAGCCCGGAGGAACGTTCCTTCTACAATGAGCAGTTCTTC. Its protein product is CASSPEERSFYNEQFF.

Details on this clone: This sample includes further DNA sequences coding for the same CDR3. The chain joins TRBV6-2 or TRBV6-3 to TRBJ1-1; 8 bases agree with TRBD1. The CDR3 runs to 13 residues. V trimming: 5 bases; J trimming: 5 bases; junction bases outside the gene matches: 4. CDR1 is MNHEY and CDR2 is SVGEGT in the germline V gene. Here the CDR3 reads CASSRDRGTEAFF. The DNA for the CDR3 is TGTGCCAGCAGTCGTGACAGGGGTACTGAAGCTTTCTTT.

For the CDR3, the DNA is TGTGCCAGCAGTGAAAACAGGGGCGGGGAGACCCAGTACTTC. It yields the protein CASSENRGGETQYF. V gene TRBV2 combines with J gene TRBJ2-5; 7 bases fit TRBD1. The germline V gene has CDR1 SNHLY and CDR2 FYNNEI. CDR3 length: 14 residues. J was trimmed by 5 bases and V by 2 bases; bases with no gene match: 5.

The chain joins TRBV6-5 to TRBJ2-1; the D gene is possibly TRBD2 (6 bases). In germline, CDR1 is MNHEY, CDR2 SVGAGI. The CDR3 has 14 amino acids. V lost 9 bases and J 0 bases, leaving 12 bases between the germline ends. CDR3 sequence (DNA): TGTGCCAGTATAGCGGCCAGCTCCTACAATGAGCAGTTCTTC. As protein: CASIAASSYNEQFF.

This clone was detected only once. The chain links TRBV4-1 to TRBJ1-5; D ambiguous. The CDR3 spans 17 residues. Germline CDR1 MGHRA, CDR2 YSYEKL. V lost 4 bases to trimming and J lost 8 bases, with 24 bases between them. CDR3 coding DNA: TGCGCCAGCAGCCGTCTGATTCCCTCGGGGTCTTATAAGCCCCAGCATTTT. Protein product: CASSRLIPSGSYKPQHF.

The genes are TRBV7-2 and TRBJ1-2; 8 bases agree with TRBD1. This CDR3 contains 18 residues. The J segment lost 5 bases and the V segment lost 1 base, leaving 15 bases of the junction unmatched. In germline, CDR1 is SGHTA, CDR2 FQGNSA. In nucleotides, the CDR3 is TGTGCCAGCAGCTTAGAAGTCCCCCGGACAGGGTGGGATTATGGCTACACCTTC. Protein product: CASSLEVPRTGWDYGYTF.

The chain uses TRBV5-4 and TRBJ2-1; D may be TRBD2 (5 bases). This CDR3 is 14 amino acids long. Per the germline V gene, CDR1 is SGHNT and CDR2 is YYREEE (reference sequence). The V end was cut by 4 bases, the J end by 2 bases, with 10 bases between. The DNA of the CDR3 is TGTGCCAGCAGCCGTCCCGGGGCCTACAATGAGCAGTTCTTC. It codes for CASSRPGAYNEQFF.

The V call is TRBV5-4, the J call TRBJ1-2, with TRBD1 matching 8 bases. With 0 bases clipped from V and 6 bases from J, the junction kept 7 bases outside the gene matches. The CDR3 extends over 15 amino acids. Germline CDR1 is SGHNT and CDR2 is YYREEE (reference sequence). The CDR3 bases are TGTGCCAGCAGCTTGGCGCAGGGGGCGCAGAATGGCTACACCTTC. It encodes CASSLAQGAQNGYTF.

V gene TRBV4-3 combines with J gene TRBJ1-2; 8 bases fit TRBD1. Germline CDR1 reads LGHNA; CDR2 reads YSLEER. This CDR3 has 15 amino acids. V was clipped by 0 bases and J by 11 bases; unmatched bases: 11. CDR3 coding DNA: TGCGCCAGCAGCCAAGATGGTACGGACAGGACAGGGTACACCTTC. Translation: CASSQDGTDRTGYTF.

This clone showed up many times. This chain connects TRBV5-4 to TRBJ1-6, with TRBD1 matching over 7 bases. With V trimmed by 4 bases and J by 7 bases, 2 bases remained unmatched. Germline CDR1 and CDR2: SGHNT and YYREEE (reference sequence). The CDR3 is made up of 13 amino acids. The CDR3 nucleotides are TGTGCCAGCAGCAGGGGGCGAAATTCACCCCTCCACTTT. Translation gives CASSRGRNSPLHF.

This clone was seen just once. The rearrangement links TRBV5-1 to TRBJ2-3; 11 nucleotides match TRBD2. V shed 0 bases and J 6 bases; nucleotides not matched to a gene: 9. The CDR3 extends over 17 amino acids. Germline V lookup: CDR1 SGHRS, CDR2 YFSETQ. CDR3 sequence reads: CASSLGLAGSAWDTQYF. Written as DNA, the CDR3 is TGCGCCAGCAGCTTGGGACTAGCGGGATCAGCCTGGGATACGCAGTATTTT. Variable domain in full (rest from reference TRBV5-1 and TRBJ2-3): KAGVTQTPRYLIKTRGQQVTLSCSPISGHRSVSWYQQTPGQGLQFLFEYFSETQRNKGNFPGRFSGRQFSNSRSEMNVSTLELGDSALYLCASSLGLAGSAWDTQYFGPGTRLTVL.

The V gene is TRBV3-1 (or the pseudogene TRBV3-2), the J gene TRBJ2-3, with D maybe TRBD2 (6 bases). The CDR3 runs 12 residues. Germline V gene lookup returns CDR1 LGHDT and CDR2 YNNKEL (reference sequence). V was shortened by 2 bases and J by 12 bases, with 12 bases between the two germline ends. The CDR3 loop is CASSQRGGAQYF. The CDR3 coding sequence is TGTGCCAGCAGCCAACGGGGCGGGGCCCAGTATTTT.

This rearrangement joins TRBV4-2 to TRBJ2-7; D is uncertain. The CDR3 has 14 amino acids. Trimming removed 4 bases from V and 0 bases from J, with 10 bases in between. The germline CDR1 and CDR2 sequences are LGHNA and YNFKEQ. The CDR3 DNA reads TGTGCCAGCAGCCTACACCAAGACTCCTACGAGCAGTACTTC. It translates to CASSLHQDSYEQYF.

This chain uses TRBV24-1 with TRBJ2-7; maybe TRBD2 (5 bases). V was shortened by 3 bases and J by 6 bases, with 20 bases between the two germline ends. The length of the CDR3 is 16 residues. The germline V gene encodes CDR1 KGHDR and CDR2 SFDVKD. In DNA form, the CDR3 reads TGTGCCACCAGTGATCCGGGAACGACTCGAGGAGGCGAGCAGTACTTC. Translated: CATSDPGTTRGGEQYF.

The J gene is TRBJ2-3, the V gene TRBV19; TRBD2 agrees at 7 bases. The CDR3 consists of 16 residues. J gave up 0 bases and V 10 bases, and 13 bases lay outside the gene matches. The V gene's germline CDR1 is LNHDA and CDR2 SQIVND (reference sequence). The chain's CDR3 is CATYWGRALSTDTQYF. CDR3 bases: TGTGCCACGTACTGGGGGAGGGCGCTAAGCACAGATACGCAGTATTTT.

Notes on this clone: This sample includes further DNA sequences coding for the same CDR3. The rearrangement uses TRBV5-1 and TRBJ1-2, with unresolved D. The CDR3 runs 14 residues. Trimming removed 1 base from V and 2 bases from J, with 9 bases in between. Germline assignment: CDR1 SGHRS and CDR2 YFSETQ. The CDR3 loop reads CASSLSTENYGYTF. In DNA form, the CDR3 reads TGCGCCAGCAGCTTGAGTACTGAGAACTATGGCTACACCTTC.

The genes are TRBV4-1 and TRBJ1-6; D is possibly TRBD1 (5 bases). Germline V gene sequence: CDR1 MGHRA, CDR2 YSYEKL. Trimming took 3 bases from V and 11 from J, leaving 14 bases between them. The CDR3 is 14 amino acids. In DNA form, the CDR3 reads TGCGCCAGCAGCCACGGAACCGAAGGGGCACCCCTCCACTTT. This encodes CASSHGTEGAPLHF.

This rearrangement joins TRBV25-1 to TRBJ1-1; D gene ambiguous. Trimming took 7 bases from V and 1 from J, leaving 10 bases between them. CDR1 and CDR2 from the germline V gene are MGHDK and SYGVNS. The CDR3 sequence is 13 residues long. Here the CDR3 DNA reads TGTGCCAGCACCTGGAGCGAGAACACTGAAGCTTTCTTT. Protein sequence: CASTWSENTEAFF.

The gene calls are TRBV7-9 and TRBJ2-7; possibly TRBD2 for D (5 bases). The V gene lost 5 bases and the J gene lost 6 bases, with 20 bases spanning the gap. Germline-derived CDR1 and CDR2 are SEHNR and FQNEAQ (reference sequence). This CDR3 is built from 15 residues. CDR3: CASSPAPRDPLEQYF. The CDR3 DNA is TGTGCCAGCAGCCCCGCCCCCCGGGATCCTCTCGAGCAGTACTTC.

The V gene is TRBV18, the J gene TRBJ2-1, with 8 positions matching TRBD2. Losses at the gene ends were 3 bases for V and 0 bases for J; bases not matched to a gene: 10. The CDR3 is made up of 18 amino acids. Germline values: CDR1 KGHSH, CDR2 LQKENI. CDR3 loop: CASSPRAIAGLSYNEQFF. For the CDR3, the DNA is TGTGCCAGCTCACCGAGGGCCATAGCGGGGCTCTCCTACAATGAGCAGTTCTTC.

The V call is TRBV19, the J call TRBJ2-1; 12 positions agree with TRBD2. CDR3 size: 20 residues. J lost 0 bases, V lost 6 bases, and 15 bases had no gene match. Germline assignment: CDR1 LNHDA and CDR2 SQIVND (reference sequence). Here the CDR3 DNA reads TGTGCCAGTAGAAAGTTTCTCGGGCTAGCGGGAGGGAGCTCCTACAATGAGCAGTTCTTC. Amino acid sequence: CASRKFLGLAGGSSYNEQFF.

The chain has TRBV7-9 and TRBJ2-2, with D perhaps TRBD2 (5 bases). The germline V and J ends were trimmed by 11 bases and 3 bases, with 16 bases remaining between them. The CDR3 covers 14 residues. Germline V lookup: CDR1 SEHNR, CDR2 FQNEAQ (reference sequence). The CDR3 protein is CAPWRIGDTGELFF. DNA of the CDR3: TGTGCCCCCTGGCGCATCGGGGACACCGGGGAGCTGTTTTTT.

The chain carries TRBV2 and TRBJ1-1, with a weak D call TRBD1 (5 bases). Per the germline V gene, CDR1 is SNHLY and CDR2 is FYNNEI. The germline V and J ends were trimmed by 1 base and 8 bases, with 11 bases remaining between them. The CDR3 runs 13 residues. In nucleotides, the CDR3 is TGTGCCAGCAGTGAAGGACAGAGACGAGAAGCTTTCTTT. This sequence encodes CASSEGQRREAFF.